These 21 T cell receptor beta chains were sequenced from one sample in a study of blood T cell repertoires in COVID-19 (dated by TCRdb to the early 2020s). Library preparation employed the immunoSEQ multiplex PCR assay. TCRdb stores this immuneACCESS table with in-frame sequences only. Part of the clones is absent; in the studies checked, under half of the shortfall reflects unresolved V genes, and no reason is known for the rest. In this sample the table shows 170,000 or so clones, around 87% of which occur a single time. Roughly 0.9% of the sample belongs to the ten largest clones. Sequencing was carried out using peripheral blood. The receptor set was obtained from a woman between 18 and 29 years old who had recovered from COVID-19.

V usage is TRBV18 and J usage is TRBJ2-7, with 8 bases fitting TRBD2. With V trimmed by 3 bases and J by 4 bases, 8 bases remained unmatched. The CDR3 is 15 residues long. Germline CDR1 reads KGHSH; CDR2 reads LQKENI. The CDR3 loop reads CASSPVPGLEYEQYV. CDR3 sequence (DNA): TGTGCCAGCTCACCCGTCCCGGGACTAGAATACGAGCAGTACGTC.

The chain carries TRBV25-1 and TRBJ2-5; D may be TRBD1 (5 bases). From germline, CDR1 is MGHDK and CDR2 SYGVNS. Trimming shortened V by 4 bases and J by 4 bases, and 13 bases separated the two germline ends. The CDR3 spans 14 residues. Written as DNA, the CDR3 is TGTGCCAGCAGTGTACCAGGGATGGGAGAGACCCAGTACTTC. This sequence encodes CASSVPGMGETQYF.

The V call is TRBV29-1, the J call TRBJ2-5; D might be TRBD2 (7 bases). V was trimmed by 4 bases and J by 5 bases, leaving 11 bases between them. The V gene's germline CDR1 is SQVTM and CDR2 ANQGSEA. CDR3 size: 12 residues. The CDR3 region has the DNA TGCAGCGTTGGGGGGGGCCGGGAGACCCAGTACTTC. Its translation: CSVGGGRETQYF. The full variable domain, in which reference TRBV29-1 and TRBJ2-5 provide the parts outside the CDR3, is SAVISQKPSRDICQRGTSLTIQCQVDSQVTMMFWYRQQPGQSLTLIATANQGSEATYESGFVIDKFPISRPNLTFSTLTVSNMSPEDSSIYLCSVGGGRETQYFGPGTRLLVL.

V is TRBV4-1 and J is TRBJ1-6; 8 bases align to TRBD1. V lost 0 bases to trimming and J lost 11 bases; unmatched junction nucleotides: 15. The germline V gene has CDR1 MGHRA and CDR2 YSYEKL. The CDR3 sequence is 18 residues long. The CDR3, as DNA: TGCGCCAGCAGCCAAGAACAGATTTCGGCAGGGGGCGGCACACCCCTCCACTTT. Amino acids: CASSQEQISAGGGTPLHF.

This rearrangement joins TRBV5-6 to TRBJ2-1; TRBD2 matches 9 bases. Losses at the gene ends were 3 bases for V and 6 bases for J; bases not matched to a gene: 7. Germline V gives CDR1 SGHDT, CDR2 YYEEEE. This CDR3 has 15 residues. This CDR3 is CASSSLLREGNEQFF. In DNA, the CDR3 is TGTGCCAGCAGCTCTCTCCTGCGGGAGGGCAATGAGCAGTTCTTC.

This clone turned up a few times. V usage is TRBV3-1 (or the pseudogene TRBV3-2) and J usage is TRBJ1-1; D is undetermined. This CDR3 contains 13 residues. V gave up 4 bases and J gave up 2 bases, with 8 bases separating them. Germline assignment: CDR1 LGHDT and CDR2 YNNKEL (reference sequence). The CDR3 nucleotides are TGTGCCAGCAGCCGGTCAGGTAACACTGAAGCTTTCTTT. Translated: CASSRSGNTEAFF.

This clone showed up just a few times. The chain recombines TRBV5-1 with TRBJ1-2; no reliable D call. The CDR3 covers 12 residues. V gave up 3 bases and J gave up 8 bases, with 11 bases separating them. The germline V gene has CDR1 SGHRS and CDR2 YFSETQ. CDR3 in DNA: TGCGCCAGCAGCTCCGGGGTGGAGGGCTACACCTTC. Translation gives CASSSGVEGYTF.

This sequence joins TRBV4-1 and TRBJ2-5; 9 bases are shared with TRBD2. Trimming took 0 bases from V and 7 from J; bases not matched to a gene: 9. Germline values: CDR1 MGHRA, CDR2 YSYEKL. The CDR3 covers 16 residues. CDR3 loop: CASSQDLERGAGTQYF. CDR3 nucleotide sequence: TGCGCCAGCAGCCAAGATCTTGAGCGGGGGGCGGGGACCCAGTACTTC.

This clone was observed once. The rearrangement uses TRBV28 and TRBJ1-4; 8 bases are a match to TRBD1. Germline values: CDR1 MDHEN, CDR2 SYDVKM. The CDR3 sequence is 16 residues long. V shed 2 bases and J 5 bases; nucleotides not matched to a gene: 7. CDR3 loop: CASSLPRTGQNEKLFF. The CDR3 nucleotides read TGTGCCAGCAGTTTACCCCGGACAGGGCAAAATGAAAAACTGTTTTTT.

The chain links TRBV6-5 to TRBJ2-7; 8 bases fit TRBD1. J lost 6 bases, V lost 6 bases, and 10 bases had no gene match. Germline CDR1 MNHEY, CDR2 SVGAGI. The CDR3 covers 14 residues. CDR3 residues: CASSAQGALGEQYV. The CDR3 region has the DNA TGTGCCAGCAGCGCCCAGGGGGCTCTGGGCGAGCAGTACGTC.

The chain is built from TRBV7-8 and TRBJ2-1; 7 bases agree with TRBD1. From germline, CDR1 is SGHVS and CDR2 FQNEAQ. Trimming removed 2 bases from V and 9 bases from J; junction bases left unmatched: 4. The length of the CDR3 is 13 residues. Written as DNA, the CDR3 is TGTGCCAGCAGCTTACAGGGGGATGGTGAGCAGTTCTTC. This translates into CASSLQGDGEQFF.

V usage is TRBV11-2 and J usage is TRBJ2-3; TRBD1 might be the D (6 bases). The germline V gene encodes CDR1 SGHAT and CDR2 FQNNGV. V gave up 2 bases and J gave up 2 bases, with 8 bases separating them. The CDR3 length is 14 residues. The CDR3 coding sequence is TGTGCCAGCAGCTTACGACAGGACACAGATACGCAGTATTTT. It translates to CASSLRQDTDTQYF.

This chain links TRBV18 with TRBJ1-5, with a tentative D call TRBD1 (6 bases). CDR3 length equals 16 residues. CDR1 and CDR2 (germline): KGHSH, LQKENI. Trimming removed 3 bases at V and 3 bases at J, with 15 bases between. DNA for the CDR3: TGTGCCAGCTCACCCGCAAGCAGGGGCTCCAATCAGCCCCAGCATTTT. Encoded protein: CASSPASRGSNQPQHF. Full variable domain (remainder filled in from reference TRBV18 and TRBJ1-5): NAGVMQNPRHLVRRRGQEARLRCSPMKGHSHVYWYRQLPEEGLKFMVYLQKENIIDESGMPKERFSAEFPKEGPSILRIQQVVRGDSAAYFCASSPASRGSNQPQHFGDGTRLSIL.

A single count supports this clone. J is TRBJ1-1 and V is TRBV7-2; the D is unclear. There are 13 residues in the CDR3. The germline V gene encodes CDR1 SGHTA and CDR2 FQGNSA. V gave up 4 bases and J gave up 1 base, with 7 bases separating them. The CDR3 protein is CASSSQKNTEAFF. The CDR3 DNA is TGTGCCAGCAGCTCCCAGAAGAACACTGAAGCTTTCTTT.

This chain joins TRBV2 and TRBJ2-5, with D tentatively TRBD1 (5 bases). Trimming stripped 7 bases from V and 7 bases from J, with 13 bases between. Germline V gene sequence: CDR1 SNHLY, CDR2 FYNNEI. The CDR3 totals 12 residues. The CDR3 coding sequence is TGTGCCAGCAACCTTGGGGCAGGGACCCAGTACTTC. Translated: CASNLGAGTQYF.

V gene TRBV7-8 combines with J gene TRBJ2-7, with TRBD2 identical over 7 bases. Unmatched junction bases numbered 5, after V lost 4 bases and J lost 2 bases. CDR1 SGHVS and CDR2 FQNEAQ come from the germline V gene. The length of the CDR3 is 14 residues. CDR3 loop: CASSSGAGPYEQYV. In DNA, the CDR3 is TGTGCCAGCAGCTCCGGAGCGGGACCCTACGAGCAGTACGTC.

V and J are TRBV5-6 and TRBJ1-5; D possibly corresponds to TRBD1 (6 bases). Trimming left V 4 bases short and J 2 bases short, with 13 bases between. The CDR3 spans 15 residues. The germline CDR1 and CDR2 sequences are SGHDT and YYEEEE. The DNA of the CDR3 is TGTGCCAGCAGCATACAGGGAGGGGGCAATCAGCCCCAGCATTTT. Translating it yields CASSIQGGGNQPQHF.

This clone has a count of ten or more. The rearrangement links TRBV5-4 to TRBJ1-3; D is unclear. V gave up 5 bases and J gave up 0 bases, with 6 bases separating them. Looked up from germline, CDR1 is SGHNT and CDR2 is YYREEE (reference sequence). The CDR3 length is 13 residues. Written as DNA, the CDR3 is TGTGCCAGCAGATACAGCTCTGGAAACACCATATATTTT. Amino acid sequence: CASRYSSGNTIYF.

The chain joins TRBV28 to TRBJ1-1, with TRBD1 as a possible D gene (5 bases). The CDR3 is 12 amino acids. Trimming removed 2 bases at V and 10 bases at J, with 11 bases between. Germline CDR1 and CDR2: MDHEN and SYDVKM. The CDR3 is CASSLRPGGAFF. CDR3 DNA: TGTGCCAGCAGTTTAAGGCCGGGGGGAGCTTTCTTT. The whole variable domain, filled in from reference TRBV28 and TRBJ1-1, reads DVKVTQSSRYLVKRTGEKVFLECVQDMDHENMFWYRQDPGLGLRLIYFSYDVKMKEKGDIPEGYSVSREKKERFSLILESASTNQTSMYLCASSLRPGGAFFGQGTRLTVV.

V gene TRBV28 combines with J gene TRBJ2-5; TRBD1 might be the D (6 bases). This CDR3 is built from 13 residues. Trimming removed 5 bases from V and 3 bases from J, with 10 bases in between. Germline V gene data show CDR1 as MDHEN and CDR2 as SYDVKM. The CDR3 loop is CASSHSGEETQYF. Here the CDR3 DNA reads TGTGCCAGCAGTCACTCAGGGGAAGAGACCCAGTACTTC.

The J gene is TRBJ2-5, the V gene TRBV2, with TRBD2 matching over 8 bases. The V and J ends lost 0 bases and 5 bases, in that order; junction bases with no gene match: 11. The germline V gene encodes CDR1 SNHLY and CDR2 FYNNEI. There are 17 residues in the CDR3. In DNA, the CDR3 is TGTGCCAGCAGTGAAGCGGTGGCTAGCGGGCGTTCGGAGACCCAGTACTTC. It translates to CASSEAVASGRSETQYF. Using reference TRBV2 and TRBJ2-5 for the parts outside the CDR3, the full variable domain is EPEVTQTPSHQVTQMGQEVILRCVPISNHLYFYWYRQILGQKVEFLVSFYNNEISEKSEIFDDQFSVERPDGSNFTLKIRSTKLEDSAMYFCASSEAVASGRSETQYFGPGTRLLVL.